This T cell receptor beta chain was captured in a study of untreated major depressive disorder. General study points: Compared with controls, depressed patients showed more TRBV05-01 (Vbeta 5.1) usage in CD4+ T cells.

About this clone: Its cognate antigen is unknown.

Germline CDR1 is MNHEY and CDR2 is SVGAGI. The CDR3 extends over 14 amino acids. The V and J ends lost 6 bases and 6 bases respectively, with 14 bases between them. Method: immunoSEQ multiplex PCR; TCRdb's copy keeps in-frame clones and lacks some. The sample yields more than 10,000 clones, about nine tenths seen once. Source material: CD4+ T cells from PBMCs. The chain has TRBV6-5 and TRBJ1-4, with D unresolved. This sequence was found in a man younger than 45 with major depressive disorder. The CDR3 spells CASRLRWADEKLFF. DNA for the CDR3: TGTGCCAGCAGATTACGGTGGGCTGATGAAAAACTGTTTTTT.